This TCR beta chain was sequenced in a study of PD-L1 blockade in urothelial cancer (dated by TCRdb to 2016 to 2017). For the study in its entirety: Every patient began therapy at some point between 2013 and 2015 and was given atezolizumab 1,200 mg intravenously every 3 weeks. About 90% of the roughly 30 patients were identified as males with urothelial cancer of bladder origin, and a prior smoking history was reported by 18 of 29 patients. An ECOG performance status of 0 or 1 was recorded for the patients, and 0 to 3 prior chemotherapy regimens had been received by the patients. Blood samples were analyzed at two time points: 3 weeks after treatment start (second dose) and 6 weeks after treatment start. Blood samples gave median yields of around 150,000 T cells and around 88,000 unique TCRs, along with a median clonality of approximately 0.084. The study was an exploratory multi-omic analysis of somatic, immune and clinical correlates of response to PD-L1 blockade with atezolizumab in urothelial cancer. Pretreatment tumor samples, along with matched peripheral blood collected serially before and after atezolizumab treatment, underwent TCR sequencing. Durable clinical benefit meant progression-free survival longer than 6 months, and TCR features were also tested against progression-free and overall survival. In the same patients, whole exome sequencing and RNA sequencing of pretreatment tumors were performed in addition to TCR sequencing. Nine patients reached durable clinical benefit, while some 19 patients did not. Some 29 patients had pretreatment blood TCR-seq, some 25 had at least one posttreatment blood collection, and some 25 had tumor TCR-seq. The investigation overall reported the following: Small sample size (n ≈ 28) and many exploratory analyses mean the results are intended to be hypothesis-generating. Patients with durable benefit showed greater expansion of tumor-associated TCR clones in peripheral blood 3 weeks after starting treatment (n of about 21, p = 0.022). A pretreatment peripheral blood TCR clonality below the median was linked to improved progression-free and overall survival.

CDR1 and CDR2, per the germline V gene (reference sequence), are MNHNY and SVGAGI. From V the trimming removes 0 bases and from J it removes 9 bases, while the gene matches leave 2 bases of the junction unaccounted for. The CDR3, cysteine through phenylalanine, is 12 amino acids long. The DNA shown is the 36-base CDR3, in frame from base 1. A word on this clone: Its antigen specificity is not known. No qualities accompany the bases; no much larger clone lies one base away.

Each PCR received spiked-in synthetic TCR analog templates so that absolute template abundance could be estimated from read counts. TCRbeta CDR3 regions were amplified from genomic DNA with bias-controlled V and J gene primers using the immunoSEQ assay. Sequencing of rearranged TCRbeta segments was done at approximately 20X coverage. Per the source publication's procedure: Clustering was used to correct sequencing errors, and CDR3s were annotated against IMGT to assign V, D and J genes. Out-of-frame and stop-codon sequences were excluded, and only productive TCRbeta rearrangements were used in downstream analyses. Clonality was computed as one minus Shannon entropy normalized by the log of the number of unique productive sequences. Clones differing between time points or between blood and tumor were identified by Fisher's exact test with Benjamini-Hochberg correction at adjusted p below 0.01. The source is immuneACCESS, and TCRdb retained only in-frame sequences with V and J called. Part of the clones is not carried over; for the studies checked, unresolved V genes explain less than half of this, and the remainder is unexplained. V and J calls plus clone size are reproduced from that table; the DNA served to infer D and trimming. For this sample the table gives approximately 65,000 clones, of which about 89% were detected only once. Around 3.3% of the sample comes from the top ten.

A total of 29 patients with locally advanced or metastatic urothelial carcinoma, treated at Memorial Sloan Kettering on a trial protocol, made up the cohort. Peripheral blood mononuclear cells were collected from each patient pretreatment and during treatment, giving between 1 and 8 total time points per patient. The Qiagen DNeasy Blood extraction kit was used to purify genomic DNA from total PBMCs and tumor samples. PBMCs were collected pretreatment and during treatment and were isolated and stored as previously described. The clonotype comes from a man aged 55 to 70 with urothelial cancer. The sequence joins TRBV6-6 to TRBJ2-7; 7 central nucleotides agree with TRBD1. Sequenced material: PBMCs, taken around atezolizumab (anti-PD-L1) treatment. Read as DNA, the sequence is TGTGCCAGCAGTTACTCGGGGGACAGGCAGTACTTC. Translated, this gives CASSYSGDRQYF.